This T cell receptor (beta chain) was retrieved from a study of blood T cell repertoires in COVID-19. Study summary: PBMCs, B-cell-depleted T cells, or T cells were the source of the cDNA or gDNA that made up the material.

TCRdb's copy holds only in-frame clones and misses some; the assay was immunoSEQ multiplex PCR. This repertoire shows 300,000 or so clones, roughly 85% found once; its top ten account for approximately 5.4%. Germline V gene lookup returns CDR1 SGHRS and CDR2 YFSETQ. The CDR3 runs to 18 residues. V lost 0 bases and J lost 4; bases outside the gene matches: 7. Those enrolled, adults aged 18 to 89 years, came from about two dozen US areas. Self-reported history from a screening survey and questionnaire set each donor's cohort. Before being deemed recovered, Cohort 3 donors had two negative PCRs, clearance, or symptom resolution.

The receptor was derived from a woman aged 25-40 years who had recovered from COVID-19. The chain links TRBV5-1 to TRBJ2-2; TRBD2 matches 12 bases. Sequenced material: PBMCs or T cells enriched from blood (not recorded which). CDR3 coding DNA: TGCGCCAGCAGCTTGGGGCTAGCGGGGGGGCCGGTCACCGGGGAGCTGTTTTTT. Its translation: CASSLGLAGGPVTGELFF.